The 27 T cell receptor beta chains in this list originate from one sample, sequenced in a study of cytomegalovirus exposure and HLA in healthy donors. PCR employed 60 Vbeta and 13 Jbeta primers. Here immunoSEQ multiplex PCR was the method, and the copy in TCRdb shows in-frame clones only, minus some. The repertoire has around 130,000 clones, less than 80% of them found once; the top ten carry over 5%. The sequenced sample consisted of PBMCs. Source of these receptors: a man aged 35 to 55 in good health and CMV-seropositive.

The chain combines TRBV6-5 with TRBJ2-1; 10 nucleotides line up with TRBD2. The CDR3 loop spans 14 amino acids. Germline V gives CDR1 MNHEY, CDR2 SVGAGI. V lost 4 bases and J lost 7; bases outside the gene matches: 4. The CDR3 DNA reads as TGTGCCAGCAGTTTACTAGCGGGGAGGAATGAGCAGTTCTTC. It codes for CASSLLAGRNEQFF.

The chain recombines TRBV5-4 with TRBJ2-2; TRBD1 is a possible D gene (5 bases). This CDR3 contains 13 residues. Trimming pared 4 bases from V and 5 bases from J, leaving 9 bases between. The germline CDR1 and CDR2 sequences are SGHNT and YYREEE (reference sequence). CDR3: CASSMGQTGELFF. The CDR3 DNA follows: TGTGCCAGCAGCATGGGGCAGACCGGGGAGCTGTTTTTT. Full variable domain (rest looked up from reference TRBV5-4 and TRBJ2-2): ETGVTQSPTHLIKTRGQQVTLRCSSQSGHNTVSWYQQALGQGPQFIFQYYREEENGRGNFPPRFSGLQFPNYSSELNVNALELDDSALYLCASSMGQTGELFFGEGSRLTVL.

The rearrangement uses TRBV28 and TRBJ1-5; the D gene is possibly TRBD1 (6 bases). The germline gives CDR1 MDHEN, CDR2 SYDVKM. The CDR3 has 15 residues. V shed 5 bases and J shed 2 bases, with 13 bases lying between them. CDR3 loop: CASSVTGRGNQPQHF. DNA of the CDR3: TGTGCCAGCAGTGTTACAGGGAGGGGCAATCAGCCCCAGCATTTT.

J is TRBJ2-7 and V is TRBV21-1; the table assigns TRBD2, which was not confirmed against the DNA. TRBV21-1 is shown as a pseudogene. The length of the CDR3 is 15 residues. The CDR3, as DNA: TGTGCCAGCAGCGCCCGGGACGGGGGGGACTACGAGCAGTACTTC. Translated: CASSARDGGDYEQYF.

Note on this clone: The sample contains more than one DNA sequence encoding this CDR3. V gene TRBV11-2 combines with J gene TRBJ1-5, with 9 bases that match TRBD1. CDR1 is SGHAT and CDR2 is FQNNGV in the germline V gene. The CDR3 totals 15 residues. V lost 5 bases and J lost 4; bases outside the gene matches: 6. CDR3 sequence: CASSPTTGGNQPQHF. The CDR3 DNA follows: TGTGCCAGCAGCCCGACGACAGGGGGAAATCAGCCCCAGCATTTT.

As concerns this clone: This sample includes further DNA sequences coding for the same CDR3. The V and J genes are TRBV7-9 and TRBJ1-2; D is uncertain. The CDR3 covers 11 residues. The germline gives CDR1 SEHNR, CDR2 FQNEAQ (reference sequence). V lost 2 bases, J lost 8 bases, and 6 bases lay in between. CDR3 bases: TGTGCCAGCAGCTTAAGAGGCGGCTACACCTTC. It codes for CASSLRGGYTF.

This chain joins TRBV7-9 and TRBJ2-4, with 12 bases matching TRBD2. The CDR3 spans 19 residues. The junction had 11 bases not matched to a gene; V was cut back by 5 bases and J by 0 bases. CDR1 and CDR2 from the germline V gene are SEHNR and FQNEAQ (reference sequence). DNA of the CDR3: TGTGCCAGCAGCGCAAGAAGGGAACTAGCGGGAGGAGCCAAAAACATTCAGTACTTC. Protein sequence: CASSARRELAGGAKNIQYF. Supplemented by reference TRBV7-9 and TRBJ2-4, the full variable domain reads DTGVSQNPRHKITKRGQNVTFRCDPISEHNRLYWYRQTLGQGPEFLTYFQNEAQLEKSRLLSDRFSAERPKGSFSTLEIQRTEQGDSAMYLCASSARRELAGGAKNIQYFGAGTRLSVL.

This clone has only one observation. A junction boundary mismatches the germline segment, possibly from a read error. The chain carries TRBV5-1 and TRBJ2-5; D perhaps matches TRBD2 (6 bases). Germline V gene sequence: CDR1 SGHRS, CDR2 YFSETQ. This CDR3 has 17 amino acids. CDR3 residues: CAGSLKGGELYQETQYF. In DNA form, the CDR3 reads TGCGCCGGCAGCTTAAAAGGCGGGGAGTTGTACCAAGAGACCCAGTACTTC.

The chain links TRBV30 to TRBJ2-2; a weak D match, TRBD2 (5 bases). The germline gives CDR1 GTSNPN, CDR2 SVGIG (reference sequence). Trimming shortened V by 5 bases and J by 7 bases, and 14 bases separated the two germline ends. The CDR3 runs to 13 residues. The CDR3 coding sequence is TGTGCCTGGGGGGTTGTAGCGATCGGGGAGCTGTTTTTT. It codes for CAWGVVAIGELFF.

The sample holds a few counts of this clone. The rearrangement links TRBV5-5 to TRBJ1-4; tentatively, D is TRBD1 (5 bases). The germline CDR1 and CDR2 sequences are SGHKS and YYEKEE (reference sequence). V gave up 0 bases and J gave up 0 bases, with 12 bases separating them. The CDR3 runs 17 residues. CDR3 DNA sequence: TGTGCCAGCAGCTTGGCTGGGGGGGACGCAACTAATGAAAAACTGTTTTTT. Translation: CASSLAGGDATNEKLFF.

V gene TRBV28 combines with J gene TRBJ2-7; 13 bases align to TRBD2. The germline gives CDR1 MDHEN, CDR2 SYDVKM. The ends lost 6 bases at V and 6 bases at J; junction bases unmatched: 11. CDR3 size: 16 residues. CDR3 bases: TGTGCCAGCAGCCAAGGGACTAGCGGGAAGCTGTTCGAGCAGTACTTC. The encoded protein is CASSQGTSGKLFEQYF.

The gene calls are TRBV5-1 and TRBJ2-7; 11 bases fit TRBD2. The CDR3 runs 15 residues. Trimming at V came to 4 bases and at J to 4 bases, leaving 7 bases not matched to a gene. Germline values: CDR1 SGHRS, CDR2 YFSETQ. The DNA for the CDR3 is TGCGCCAGCAGCGTAACTAGCGGGAGTTGGTACGAGCAGTACTTC. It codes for CASSVTSGSWYEQYF.

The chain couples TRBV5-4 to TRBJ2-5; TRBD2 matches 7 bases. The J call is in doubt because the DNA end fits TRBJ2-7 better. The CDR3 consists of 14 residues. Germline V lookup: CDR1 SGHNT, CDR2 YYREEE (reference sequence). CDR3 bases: TGTGCCAGCAGCTTGGCGGGAGGACCCTACGAGCAGTACTTC. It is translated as CASSLAGGPYEQYF.

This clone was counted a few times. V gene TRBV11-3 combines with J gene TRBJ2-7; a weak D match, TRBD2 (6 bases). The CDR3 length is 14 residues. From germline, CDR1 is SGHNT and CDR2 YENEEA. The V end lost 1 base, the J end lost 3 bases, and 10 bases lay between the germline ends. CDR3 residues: CASSLAGADYEQYF. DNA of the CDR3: TGTGCCAGCAGCTTAGCGGGAGCTGACTACGAGCAGTACTTC.

The CDR3 region is CASSLGDRGRYEQYF. The CDR3 DNA follows: TGTGCCAGCAGTTTGGGGGACAGGGGACGATACGAGCAGTACTTC. The genes are TRBV27 and TRBJ2-7; 10 bases match TRBD1. This CDR3 spans 15 amino acids. Germline lookup yields CDR1 MNHEY and CDR2 SMNVEV (reference sequence). V shed 3 bases, J shed 4 bases, and the junction held 6 bases outside the gene matches.

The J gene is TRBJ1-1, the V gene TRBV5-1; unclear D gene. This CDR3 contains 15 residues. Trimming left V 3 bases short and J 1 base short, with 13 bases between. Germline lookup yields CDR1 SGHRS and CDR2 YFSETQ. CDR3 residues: CASSSTRSGNTEAFF. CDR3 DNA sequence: TGCGCCAGCAGCTCGACGAGGTCGGGGAACACTGAAGCTTTCTTT. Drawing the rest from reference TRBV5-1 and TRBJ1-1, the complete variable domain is KAGVTQTPRYLIKTRGQQVTLSCSPISGHRSVSWYQQTPGQGLQFLFEYFSETQRNKGNFPGRFSGRQFSNSRSEMNVSTLELGDSALYLCASSSTRSGNTEAFFGQGTRLTVV.

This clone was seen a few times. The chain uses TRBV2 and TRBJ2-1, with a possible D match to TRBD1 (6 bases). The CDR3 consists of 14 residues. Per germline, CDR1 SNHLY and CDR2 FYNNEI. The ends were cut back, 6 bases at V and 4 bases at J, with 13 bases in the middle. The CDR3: CASSLRTAYNEQFF. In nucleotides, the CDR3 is TGTGCCAGCAGCCTCCGGACAGCGTACAATGAGCAGTTCTTC.

The chain's CDR3 is CASSIDAYYEQYF. CDR3 DNA: TGTGCCAGTAGTATAGACGCCTACTACGAGCAGTACTTC. The V gene is TRBV19, the J gene TRBJ2-5, with D hard to call. The J call may be mistaken, given a closer DNA end match to TRBJ2-7. The CDR3 runs to 13 residues. The germline V gene has CDR1 LNHDA and CDR2 SQIVND (reference sequence).

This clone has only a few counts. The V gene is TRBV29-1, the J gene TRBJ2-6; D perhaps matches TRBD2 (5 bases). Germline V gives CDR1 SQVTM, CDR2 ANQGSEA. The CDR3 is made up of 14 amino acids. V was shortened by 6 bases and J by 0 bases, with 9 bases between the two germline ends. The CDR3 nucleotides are TGCAGCGTCCCCCGGGACTCTGGGGCCAACGTCCTGACTTTC. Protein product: CSVPRDSGANVLTF.

The DNA for the CDR3 is TGCGCCAGCAGCTCAGAGCGGAGATCTTACAATGAGCAGTTCTTC. It translates to CASSSERRSYNEQFF. The rearrangement joins TRBV5-1 to TRBJ2-1; weak D call: TRBD2 (5 bases). Germline lookup yields CDR1 SGHRS and CDR2 YFSETQ. This CDR3 is built from 15 residues. V dropped 3 bases and J dropped 4 bases, with 14 bases sitting between them.

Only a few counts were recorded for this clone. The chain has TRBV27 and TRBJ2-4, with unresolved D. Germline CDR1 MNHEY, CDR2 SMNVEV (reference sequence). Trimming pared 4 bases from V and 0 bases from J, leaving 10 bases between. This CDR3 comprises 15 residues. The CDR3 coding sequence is TGTGCCAGCAGTTCCCCCCAGTTAGCCAAAAACATTCAGTACTTC. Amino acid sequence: CASSSPQLAKNIQYF.

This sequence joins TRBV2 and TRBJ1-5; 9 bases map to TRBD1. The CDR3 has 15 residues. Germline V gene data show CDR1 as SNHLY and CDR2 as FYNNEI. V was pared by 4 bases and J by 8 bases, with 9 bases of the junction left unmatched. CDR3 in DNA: TGTGCCAGCAGTGGGGACAGGGAGGTTCAGGAGCCCCAGCATTTT. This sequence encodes CASSGDREVQEPQHF.

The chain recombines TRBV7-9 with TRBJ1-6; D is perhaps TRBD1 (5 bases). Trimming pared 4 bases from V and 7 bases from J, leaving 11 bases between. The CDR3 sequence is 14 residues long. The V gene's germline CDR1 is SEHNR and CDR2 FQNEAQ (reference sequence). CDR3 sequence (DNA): TGTGCCAGCAGCTACGGAGGGGTGAATTCACCCCTCCACTTT. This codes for CASSYGGVNSPLHF.

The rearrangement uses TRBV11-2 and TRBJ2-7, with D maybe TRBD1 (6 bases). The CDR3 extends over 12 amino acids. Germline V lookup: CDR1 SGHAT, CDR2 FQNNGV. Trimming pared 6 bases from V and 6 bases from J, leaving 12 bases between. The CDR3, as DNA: TGTGCCAGCAGATCCGGGGACACCGAGCAGTACTTC. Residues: CASRSGDTEQYF.

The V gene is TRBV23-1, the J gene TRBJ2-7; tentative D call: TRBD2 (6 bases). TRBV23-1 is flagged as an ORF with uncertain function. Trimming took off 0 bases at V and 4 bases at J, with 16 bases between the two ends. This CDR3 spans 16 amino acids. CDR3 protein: CASSQSRLASKYEQYF. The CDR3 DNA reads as TGCGCCAGCAGTCAATCGCGGCTAGCGTCTAAGTACGAGCAGTACTTC.

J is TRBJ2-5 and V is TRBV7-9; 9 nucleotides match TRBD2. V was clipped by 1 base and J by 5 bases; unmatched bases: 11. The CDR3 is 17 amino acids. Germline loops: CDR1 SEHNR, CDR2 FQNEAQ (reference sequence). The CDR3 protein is CASSLVPSAGGWETQYF. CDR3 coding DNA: TGTGCCAGCAGCTTAGTCCCCTCCGCGGGGGGGTGGGAGACCCAGTACTTC.

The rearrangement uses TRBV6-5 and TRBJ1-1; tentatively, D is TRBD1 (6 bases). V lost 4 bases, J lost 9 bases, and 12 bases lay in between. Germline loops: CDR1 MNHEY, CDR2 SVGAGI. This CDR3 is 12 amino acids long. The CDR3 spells CASSSDSGKAFF. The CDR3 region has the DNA TGTGCCAGCAGTTCGGACAGCGGGAAAGCTTTCTTT.